This entry describes one T cell receptor (beta chain). This record comes from a study of early T cells in non-severe SARS-CoV-2 infection. Study summary: Sequencing targeted bulk RNA from unsorted whole blood, leaving chains unpaired.

Individual cDNA molecules each received unique molecular identifiers attached to them. From the 5' RACE reads, TCRdb called clonotypes with MiXCR, one entry per CDR3 protein. The profile shows fewer than 80,000 distinct CDR3 sequences, approximately 9.5% of them singletons. This TCR was sampled from an adult who was a healthcare worker with PCR-confirmed SARS-CoV-2 infection or an uninfected control (not recorded which). What was sequenced was whole blood.

The CDR3 DNA reads TGTGCCAGCAGCCTGGACAGGGCTAACGATGAGCAGTTCTTC. Its protein product is CASSLDRANDEQFF. This chain links TRBV5-6 with TRBJ2-1; the match to TRBD1 covers 8 bases. V dropped 4 bases and J dropped 8; count of bases not matched to a gene: 8. Per germline, CDR1 SGHDT and CDR2 YYEEEE. The CDR3 is 14 residues long. The variable domain in full, with the rest retrieved from reference TRBV5-6 and TRBJ2-1, is DAGVTQSPTHLIKTRGQQVTLRCSPKSGHDTVSWYQQALGQGPQFIFQYYEEEERQRGNFPDRFSGHQFPNYSSELNVNALLLGDSALYLCASSLDRANDEQFFGPGTRLTVL.